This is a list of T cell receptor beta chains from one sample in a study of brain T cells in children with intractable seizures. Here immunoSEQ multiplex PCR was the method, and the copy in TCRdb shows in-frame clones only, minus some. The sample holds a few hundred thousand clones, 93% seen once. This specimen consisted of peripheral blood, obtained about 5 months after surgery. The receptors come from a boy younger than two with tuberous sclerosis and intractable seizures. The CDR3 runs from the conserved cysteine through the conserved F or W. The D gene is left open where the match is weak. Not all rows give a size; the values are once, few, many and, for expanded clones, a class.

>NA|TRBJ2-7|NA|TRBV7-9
CASSLKGAGGSYEQYF
TGTGCCAGCAGCTTAAAAGGGGCAGGGGGGTCCTACGAGCAGTACTTC
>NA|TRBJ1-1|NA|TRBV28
CASRQTGNTEAFF
TGTGCCAGCAGGCAAACAGGGAACACTGAAGCTTTCTTT
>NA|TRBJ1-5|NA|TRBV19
CATSRVMDQPQHF
TGTGCCACCAGCAGGGTGATGGATCAGCCCCAGCATTTT
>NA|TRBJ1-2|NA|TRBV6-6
CASGYTGNYGYTF
TGTGCCAGCGGCTATACAGGCAACTATGGCTACACCTTC
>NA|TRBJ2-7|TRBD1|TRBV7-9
CASSILDRGAPYEQYF
TGTGCCAGCAGCATACTCGACAGGGGGGCCCCCTACGAGCAGTACTTC
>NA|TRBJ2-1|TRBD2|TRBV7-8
CASSLEVSGDYNEQFF
TGTGCCAGCAGCTTAGAAGTTAGCGGGGACTACAATGAGCAGTTCTTC
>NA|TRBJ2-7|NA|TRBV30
CAWSRDSYEQYF
TGTGCCTGGTCCAGGGATTCCTACGAGCAGTACTTC
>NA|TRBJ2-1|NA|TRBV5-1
CASAGTSYNEQFF
TGCGCCAGCGCGGGGACTTCCTACAATGAGCAGTTCTTC
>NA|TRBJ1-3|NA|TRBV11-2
CASSLAGVSGNTIYF
TGTGCCAGCAGCTTAGCAGGGGTATCCGGAAACACCATATATTTT
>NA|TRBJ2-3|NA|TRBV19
CASSRLLRGRGGPDTQYF
TGTGCCAGTAGTAGGCTTTTACGGGGAAGGGGGGGGCCAGATACGCAGTATTTT
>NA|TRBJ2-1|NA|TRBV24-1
CATSDAPGDEQFF
TGTGCCACCAGTGATGCCCCTGGAGATGAGCAGTTCTTC
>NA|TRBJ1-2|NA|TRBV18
CASSPRGPTTDRITYGYTF
TGTGCCAGCTCACCACGGGGCCCAACAACCGACAGAATAACTTATGGCTACACCTTC
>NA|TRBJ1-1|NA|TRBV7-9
CASADGRSTEAFF
TGTGCCAGCGCGGACGGACGGAGCACTGAAGCTTTCTTT
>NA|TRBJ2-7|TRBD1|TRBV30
CATSMDRAHEQYF
TGTGCCACCAGCATGGACAGGGCCCACGAGCAGTACTTC
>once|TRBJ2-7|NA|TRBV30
CAWSVLGGSYEQYF
TGTGCCTGGAGTGTACTCGGGGGTAGCTACGAGCAGTACTTC
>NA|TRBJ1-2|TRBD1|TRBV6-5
CASSYDRGDYGYTF
TGTGCCAGCAGTTACGACAGGGGGGACTATGGCTACACCTTC
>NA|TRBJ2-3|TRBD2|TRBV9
CASSSRLAGFTDTQYF
TGTGCCAGCAGCTCCCGACTAGCGGGGTTCACAGATACGCAGTATTTT
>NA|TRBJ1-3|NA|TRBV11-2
CASSLVSPGLSGNTIYF
TGTGCCAGCAGCTTAGTAAGTCCAGGCCTCTCTGGAAACACCATATATTTT
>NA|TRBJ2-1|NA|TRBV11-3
CASSSRDTPSYNEQFF
TGTGCCAGCAGCTCCCGGGACACCCCCTCCTACAATGAGCAGTTCTTC
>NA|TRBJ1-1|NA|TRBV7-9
CASSQTSGRDGTEAFF
TGTGCCAGCAGCCAGACCTCGGGACGAGACGGAACTGAAGCTTTCTTT
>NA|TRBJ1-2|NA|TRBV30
CAWSDPPRDYGYTF
TGTGCCTGGAGCGATCCACCACGGGACTATGGCTACACCTTC
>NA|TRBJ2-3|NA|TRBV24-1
CATSDGRVFTDTQYF
TGTGCCACCAGTGATGGCAGGGTCTTCACAGATACGCAGTATTTT
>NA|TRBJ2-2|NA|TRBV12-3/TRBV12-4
CASSPRRELFF
TGTGCCAGCAGCCCCCGAAGGGAGCTGTTTTTT
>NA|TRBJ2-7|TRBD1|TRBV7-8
CASSEERAGGLEQYF
TGTGCCAGCAGCGAGGAGCGGGCAGGGGGCCTCGAGCAGTACTTC
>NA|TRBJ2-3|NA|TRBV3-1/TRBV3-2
CASSHKAGHSTDTQYF
TGTGCCAGCAGCCATAAGGCGGGACATAGCACAGATACGCAGTATTTT
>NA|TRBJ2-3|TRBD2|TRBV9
CASSLSGALGDTQYF
TGTGCCAGCAGCCTAAGCGGGGCGCTAGGGGATACGCAGTATTTT
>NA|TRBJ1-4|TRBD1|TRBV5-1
CASSLASRGGTNEKLFF
TGCGCCAGCAGCTTGGCTTCCAGGGGGGGAACTAATGAAAAACTGTTTTTT
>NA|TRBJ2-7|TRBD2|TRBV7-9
CASSMTSRGGYEQYF
TGTGCCAGCAGCATGACGTCTCGGGGGGGCTACGAGCAGTACTTC
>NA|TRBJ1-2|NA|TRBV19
CASSLGLNYGYTF
TGTGCCAGTAGTTTAGGCCTTAACTATGGCTACACCTTC
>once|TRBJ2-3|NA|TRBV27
CASSLYTGPDFTDTQYF
TGTGCCAGCAGTTTATATACGGGACCAGACTTCACAGATACGCAGTATTTT
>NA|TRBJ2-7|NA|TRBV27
CASSLRGNSYEQYF
TGTGCCAGCAGTTTAAGGGGCAACTCCTACGAGCAGTACTTC
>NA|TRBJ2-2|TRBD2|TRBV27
CASSFKPSGGTLGTGELFF
TGTGCCAGCAGTTTTAAACCTAGCGGGGGGACCTTGGGCACCGGGGAGCTGTTTTTT
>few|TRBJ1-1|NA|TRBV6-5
CASSYLPDRPNTEAFF
TGTGCCAGCAGTTACCTACCGGACAGACCAAACACTGAAGCTTTCTTT
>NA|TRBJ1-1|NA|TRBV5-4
CASSLSVTAEAFF
TGTGCCAGCAGCTTGTCGGTGACAGCAGAAGCTTTCTTT
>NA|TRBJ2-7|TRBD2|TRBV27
CASSGTSGGSPYEQYF
TGTGCCAGCAGCGGTACTAGCGGGGGGTCCCCCTACGAGCAGTACTTC
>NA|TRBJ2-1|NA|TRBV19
CASSIARGGQNEQFF
TGTGCCAGTAGTATAGCCAGGGGAGGGCAGAATGAGCAGTTCTTC
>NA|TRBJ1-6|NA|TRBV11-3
CASSPRGNSPLHF
TGTGCCAGCAGCCCTAGGGGAAATTCACCCCTCCACTTT
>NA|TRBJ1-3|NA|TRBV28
CASSLLPGETGNTIYF
TGTGCCAGCAGTTTACTTCCAGGGGAAACTGGAAACACCATATATTTT
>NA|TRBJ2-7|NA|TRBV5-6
CASRGGLLIEQYF
TGTGCCAGCAGGGGCGGACTCCTGATCGAGCAGTACTTC
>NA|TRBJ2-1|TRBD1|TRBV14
CASSTTTGEAYNEQFF
TGTGCCAGCAGCACAACGACAGGGGAGGCGTACAATGAGCAGTTCTTC
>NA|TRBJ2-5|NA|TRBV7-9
CASSLDRETQYF
TGTGCCAGCAGCTTGGACCGAGAGACCCAGTACTTC
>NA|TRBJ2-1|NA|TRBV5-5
CASSLVAGRYNEQFF
TGTGCCAGCAGCTTGGTGGCAGGGCGGTACAATGAGCAGTTCTTC
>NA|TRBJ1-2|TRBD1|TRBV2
CASSGTGDYGYTF
TGTGCCAGCAGCGGGACAGGGGACTATGGCTACACCTTC
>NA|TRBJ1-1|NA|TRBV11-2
CASRFRGPTEAFF
TGTGCCAGCCGGTTCCGGGGGCCCACTGAAGCTTTCTTT
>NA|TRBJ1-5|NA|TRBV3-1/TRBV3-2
CASSQGQAAQGPQHF
TGTGCCAGCAGCCAAGGACAGGCGGCCCAAGGGCCCCAGCATTTT
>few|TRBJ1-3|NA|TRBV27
CASRSGGAGNTIYF
TGTGCCAGCAGGTCAGGAGGGGCTGGAAACACCATATATTTT
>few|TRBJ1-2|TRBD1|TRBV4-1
CASSQDAGTGFHGYTF
TGCGCCAGCAGCCAAGATGCGGGGACAGGGTTCCATGGCTACACCTTC
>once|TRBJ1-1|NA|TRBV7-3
CASSLKHENTEAFF
TGTGCCAGCAGCTTAAAGCATGAGAACACTGAAGCTTTCTTT
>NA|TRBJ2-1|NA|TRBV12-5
CASGLVLRGSSYNEQFF
TGTGCTAGTGGTTTGGTATTGCGGGGCAGCTCCTACAATGAGCAGTTCTTC
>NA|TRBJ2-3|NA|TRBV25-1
CASSLRDGIVGDTQYF
TGTGCCAGCAGTCTCCGGGACGGGATAGTGGGAGATACGCAGTATTTT
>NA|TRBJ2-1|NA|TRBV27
CASSSSVSYNEQFF
TGTGCCAGCAGTTCTAGCGTAAGCTACAATGAGCAGTTCTTC
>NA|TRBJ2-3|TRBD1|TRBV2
CASSVRQGADTQYF
TGTGCCAGCAGTGTTCGACAGGGTGCAGATACGCAGTATTTT
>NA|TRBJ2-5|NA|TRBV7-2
CASSFSGIETQYF
TGTGCCAGCAGCTTTTCGGGGATTGAGACCCAGTACTTC
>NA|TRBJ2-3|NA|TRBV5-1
CASSLSGDTQYF
TGCGCCAGCAGCCTATCAGGGGATACGCAGTATTTT
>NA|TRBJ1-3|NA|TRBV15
CATSRDWPGSGNTIYF
TGTGCCACCAGCAGAGATTGGCCAGGCTCTGGAAACACCATATATTTT
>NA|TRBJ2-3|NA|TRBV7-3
CASRKGGADTQYF
TGTGCCAGCAGAAAGGGTGGCGCAGATACGCAGTATTTT